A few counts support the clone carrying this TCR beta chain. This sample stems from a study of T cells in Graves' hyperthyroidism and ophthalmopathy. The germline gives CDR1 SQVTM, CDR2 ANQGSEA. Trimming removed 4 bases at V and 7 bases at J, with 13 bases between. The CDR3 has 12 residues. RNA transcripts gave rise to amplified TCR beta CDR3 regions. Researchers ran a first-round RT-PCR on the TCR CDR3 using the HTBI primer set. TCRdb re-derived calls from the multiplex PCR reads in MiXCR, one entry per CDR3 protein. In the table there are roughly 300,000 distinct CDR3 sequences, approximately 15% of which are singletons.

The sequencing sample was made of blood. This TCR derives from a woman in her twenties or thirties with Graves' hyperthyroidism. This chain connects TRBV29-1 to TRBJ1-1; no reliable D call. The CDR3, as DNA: TGCAGCGTTGTAACGGGATCGGGTGAAGCTTTCTTT. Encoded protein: CSVVTGSGEAFF.